This TCR beta chain was identified during a study of cytomegalovirus exposure and HLA in healthy donors. The PCR employed 60 Vbeta primers together with 13 Jbeta primers. Measured with immunoSEQ multiplex PCR; TCRdb has only the in-frame clones, and not every one. Of 150,000 to 200,000 clones in the sample, 70% to 80% are singletons; the top ten hold 1.3%. Germline V gives CDR1 SGHTS, CDR2 YDEGEE. Trimming removed 0 bases from V and 5 bases from J; junction bases left unmatched: 5. This CDR3 is 15 amino acids long. Sequenced material: PBMCs. The clonotype was recovered from a woman aged 50 to 60 in good health and CMV-seronegative. This rearrangement joins TRBV5-8 to TRBJ1-5, with TRBD1 matching over 7 bases. The CDR3: CASSLARTGDQPQHF. CDR3 bases: TGTGCCAGCAGCTTGGCGAGGACAGGCGATCAGCCCCAGCATTTT.